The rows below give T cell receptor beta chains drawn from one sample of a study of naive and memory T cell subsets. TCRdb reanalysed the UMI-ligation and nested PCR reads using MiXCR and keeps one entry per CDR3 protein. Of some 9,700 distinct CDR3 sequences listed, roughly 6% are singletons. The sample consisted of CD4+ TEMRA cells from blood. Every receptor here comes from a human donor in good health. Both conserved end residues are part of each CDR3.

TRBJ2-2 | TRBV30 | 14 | CAWRDRGWTGELFF
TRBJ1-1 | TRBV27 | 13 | CASRSRESPEAFF
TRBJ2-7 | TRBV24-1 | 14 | CATSDRGRSYEQYF
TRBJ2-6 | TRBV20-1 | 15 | CSARVFGSGANVLTF
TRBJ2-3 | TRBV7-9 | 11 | CASNYGDTQYF
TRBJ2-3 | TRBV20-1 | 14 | CSASRGGGTDTQYF
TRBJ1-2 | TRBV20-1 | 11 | CSAAPQFGYTF
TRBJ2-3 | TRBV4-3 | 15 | CASSQEIRTGGTQYF
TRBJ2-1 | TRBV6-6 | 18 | CASSYSSPSGGTYNEQFF
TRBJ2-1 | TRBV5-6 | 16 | CASKGWGQGRRDEQFF
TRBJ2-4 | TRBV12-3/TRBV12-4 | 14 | CASSAQGRVSIQYF
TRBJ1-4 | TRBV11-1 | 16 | CASSSGTVATNEKLFF
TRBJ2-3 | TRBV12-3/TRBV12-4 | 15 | CASRERALGTDTQYF
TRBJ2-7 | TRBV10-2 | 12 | CASSLTAYEQYF
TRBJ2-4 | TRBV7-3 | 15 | CASSPGWGTGNIQYF
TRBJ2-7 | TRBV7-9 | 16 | CASSLARQGAPYEQYF
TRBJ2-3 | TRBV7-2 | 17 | CASSSPGTSGRADTQYF
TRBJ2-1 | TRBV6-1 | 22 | CASSAPGGTSGRENSSYNEQFF
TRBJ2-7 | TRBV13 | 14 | CASSLSRSSYEQYF
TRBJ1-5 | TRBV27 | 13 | CASSYRGNQPQHF
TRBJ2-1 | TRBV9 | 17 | CASSPDQPGLLYNEQFF
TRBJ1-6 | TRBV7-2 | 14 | CASSTWTDTSPLHF
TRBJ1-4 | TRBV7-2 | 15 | CASSYQQGQGEKLFF
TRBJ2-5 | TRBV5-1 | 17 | CASSPLKVAGAGETQYF
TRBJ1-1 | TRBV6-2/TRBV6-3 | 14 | CASTPSVRNTEAFF
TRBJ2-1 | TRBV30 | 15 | CAWSPGGLQSHEQFF
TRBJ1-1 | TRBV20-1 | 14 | CSARVLGAQYEAFF
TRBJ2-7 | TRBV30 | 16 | CAWSPLGDRFVTEQYF
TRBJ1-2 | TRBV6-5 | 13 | CASSYSQGNGYTF
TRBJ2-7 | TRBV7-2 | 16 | CASSRTSGSDSYEQYF
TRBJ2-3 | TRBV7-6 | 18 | CASSGLAGVSPHTDTQYF
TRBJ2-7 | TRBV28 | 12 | CASSSPGYEQYF
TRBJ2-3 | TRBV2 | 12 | CASSERPDTQYF
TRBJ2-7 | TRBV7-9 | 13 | CASSYSDLREQYF
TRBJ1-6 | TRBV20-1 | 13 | CSARYLRDSPLHF
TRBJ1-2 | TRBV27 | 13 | CASSLERNYGYTF